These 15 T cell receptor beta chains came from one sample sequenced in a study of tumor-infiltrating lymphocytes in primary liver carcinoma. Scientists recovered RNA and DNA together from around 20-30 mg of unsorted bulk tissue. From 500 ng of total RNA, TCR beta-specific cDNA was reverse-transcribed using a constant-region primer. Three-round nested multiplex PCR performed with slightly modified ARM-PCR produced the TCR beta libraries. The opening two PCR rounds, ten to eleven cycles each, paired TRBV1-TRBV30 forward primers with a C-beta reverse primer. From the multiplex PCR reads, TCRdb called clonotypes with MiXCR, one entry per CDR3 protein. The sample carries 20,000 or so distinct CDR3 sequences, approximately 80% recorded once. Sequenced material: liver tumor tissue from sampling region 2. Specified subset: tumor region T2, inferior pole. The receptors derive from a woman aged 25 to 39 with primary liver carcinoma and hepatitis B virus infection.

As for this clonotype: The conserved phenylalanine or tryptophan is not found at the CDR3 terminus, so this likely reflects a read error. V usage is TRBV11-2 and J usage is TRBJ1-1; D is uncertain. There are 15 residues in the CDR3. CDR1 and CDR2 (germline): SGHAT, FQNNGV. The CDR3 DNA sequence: TGTGCCGGCAGTTTAAAAAGAGGGAGGTTAAATGAAGCTTTCATT. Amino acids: CAGSLKRGRLNEAFI.

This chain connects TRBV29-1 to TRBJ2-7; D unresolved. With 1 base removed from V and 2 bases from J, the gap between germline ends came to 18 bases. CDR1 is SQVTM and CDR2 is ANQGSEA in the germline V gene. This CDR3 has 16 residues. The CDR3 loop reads CSVEVLGRAYPYEQYF. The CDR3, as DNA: TGCAGCGTTGAAGTCTTGGGTCGTGCTTACCCCTACGAGCAGTACTTC.

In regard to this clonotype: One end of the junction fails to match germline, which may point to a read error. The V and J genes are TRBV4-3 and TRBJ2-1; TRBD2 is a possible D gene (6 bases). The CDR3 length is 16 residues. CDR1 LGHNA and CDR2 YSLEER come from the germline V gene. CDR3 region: CASSQDAGSSNNEQFF. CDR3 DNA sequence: TGCGCTAGTAGCCAAGATGCGGGAAGCTCCAACAATGAGCAGTTCTTC.

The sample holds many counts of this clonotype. CDR3 protein: CASCTYPWSGETQYF. CDR3 nucleotide sequence: TGTGCCAGCTGCACCTACCCCTGGAGCGGAGAGACCCAGTACTTC. This rearrangement joins TRBV12-3 or TRBV12-4 to TRBJ2-5, with D perhaps matching TRBD2 (5 bases). V lost 8 bases and J lost 4, with 20 bases in between. The CDR3 length is 15 residues.

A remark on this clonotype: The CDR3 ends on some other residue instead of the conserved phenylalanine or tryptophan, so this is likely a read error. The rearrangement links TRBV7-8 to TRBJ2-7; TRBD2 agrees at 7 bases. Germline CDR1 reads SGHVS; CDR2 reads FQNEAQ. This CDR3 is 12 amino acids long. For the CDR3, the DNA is TGTGTCAGCAGCTTCGGACTAGGCGAGCAGTACCTC. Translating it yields CVSSFGLGEQYL.

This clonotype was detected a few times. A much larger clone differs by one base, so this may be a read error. The CDR3 here is CPSSPTGAVNNEQFF. The DNA of the CDR3 is TGCCCCAGCAGCCCCACTGGGGCAGTAAACAATGAGCAGTTCTTC. J is TRBJ2-1 and V is TRBV5-1; possible D gene TRBD1, 5 bases. This CDR3 has 15 amino acids. Germline values: CDR1 SGHRS, CDR2 YFSETQ.

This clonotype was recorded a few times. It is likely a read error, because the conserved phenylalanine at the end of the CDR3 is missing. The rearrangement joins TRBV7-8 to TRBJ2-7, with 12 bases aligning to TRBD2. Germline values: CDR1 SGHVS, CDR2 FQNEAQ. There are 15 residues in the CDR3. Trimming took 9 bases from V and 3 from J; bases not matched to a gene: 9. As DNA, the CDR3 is TGTGCCAGTAGTAGGACTAGCGGGGCCAACTACGAGCAGTACTTA. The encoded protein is CASSRTSGANYEQYL.

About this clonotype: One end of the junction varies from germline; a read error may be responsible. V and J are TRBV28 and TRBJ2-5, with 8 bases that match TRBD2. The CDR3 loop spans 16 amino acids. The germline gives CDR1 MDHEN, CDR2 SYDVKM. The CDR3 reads CASSWGLVDDQETLYF. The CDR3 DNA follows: TGTGCCAGCAGTTGGGGACTAGTGGACGACCAAGAGACCCTGTACTTC.

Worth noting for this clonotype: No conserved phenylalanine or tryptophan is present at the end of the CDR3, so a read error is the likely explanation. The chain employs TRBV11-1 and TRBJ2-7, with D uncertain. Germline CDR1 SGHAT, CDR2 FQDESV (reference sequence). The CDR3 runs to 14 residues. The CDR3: CTSSLGQASYDQYL. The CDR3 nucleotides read TGTACCAGCAGCTTAGGCCAGGCTTCCTACGACCAGTACCTC.

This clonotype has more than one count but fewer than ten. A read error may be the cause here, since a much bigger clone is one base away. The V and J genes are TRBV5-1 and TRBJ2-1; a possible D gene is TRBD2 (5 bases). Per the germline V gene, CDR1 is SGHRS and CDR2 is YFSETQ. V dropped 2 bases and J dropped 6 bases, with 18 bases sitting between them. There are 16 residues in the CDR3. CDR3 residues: CASSFAISPGFNEQFF. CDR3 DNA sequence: TGCGCCAGCAGCTTTGCGATATCCCCGGGGTTCAATGAGCAGTTCTTC.

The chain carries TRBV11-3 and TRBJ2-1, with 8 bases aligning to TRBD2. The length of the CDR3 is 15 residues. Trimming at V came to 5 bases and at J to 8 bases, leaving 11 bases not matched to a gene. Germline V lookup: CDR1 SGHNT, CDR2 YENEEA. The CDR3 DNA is TGTGCCAGCAGCCGACAAGCGCGGGGGGCGTATGAGCAGTTCTTC. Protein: CASSRQARGAYEQFF.

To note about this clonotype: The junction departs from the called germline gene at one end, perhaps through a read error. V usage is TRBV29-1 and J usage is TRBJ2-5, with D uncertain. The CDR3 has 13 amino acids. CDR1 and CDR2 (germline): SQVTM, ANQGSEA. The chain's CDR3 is CSVDEINQETQHF. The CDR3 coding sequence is TGCAGCGTTGATGAGATAAACCAAGAGACCCAGCACTTC.

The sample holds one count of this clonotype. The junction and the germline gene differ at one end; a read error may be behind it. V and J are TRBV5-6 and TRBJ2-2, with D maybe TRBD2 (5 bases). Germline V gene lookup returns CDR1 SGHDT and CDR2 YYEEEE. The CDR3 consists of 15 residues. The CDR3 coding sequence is TGTGCCAGCAGCCTGGCAACCAGAGCCACCGGGGAACTGTTTTTT. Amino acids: CASSLATRATGELFF.

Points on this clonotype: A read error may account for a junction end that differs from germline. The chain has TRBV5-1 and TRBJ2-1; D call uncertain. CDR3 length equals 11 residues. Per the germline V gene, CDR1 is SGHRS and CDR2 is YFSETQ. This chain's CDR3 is CANSLSGEQFF. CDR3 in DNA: TGTGCCAACAGCTTATCGGGTGAGCAGTTCTTC.

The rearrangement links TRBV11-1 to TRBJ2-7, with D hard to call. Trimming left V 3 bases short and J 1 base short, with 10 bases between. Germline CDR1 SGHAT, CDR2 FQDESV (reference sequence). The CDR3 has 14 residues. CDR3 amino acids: CASSLAMASYEQYF. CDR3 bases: TGTGCCAGCAGCTTGGCGATGGCTTCCTACGAGCAGTACTTC.